Listed below are T cell receptor beta chains from one sample, sequenced in a study of blood T cell repertoires in COVID-19. The assay was immunoSEQ multiplex PCR, and TCRdb's table has in-frame clones only and misses some. The table includes about 340,000 clones, 90% to 95% detected once. The specimen was peripheral blood. The receptors come from a woman aged 18 to 35 who had recovered from COVID-19. Both conserved end residues are part of each CDR3. Each record gives: CDR3 length, D gene, J gene, V gene, clone size, CDR3 DNA, CDR3 protein. A D gene is named only where the DNA matches it firmly. The size entry is marked missing in some rows and otherwise reads once, few, many or a size class.

CDR3 length: 14
D gene: NA
J gene: TRBJ2-2
V gene: TRBV9
clone size: NA
CDR3 DNA: TGTGCCAGCAGTGCCCAGGGTGTCGCCGGGGAGCTGTTTTTT
CDR3 protein: CASSAQGVAGELFF

CDR3 length: 15
D gene: NA
J gene: TRBJ1-2
V gene: TRBV6-6
clone size: once
CDR3 DNA: TGTGCCAGCGACGGGCAGGGGAGGGGATTTTATGGCTACACCTTC
CDR3 protein: CASDGQGRGFYGYTF

CDR3 length: 16
D gene: TRBD2
J gene: TRBJ2-1
V gene: TRBV7-9
clone size: NA
CDR3 DNA: TGTGCCAGCAGCTTAGCTCGGGTAGCGGGGGTTAATGAGCAGTTCTTC
CDR3 protein: CASSLARVAGVNEQFF

CDR3 length: 15
D gene: NA
J gene: TRBJ1-1
V gene: TRBV7-2
clone size: once
CDR3 DNA: TGTGCCAGCAGCTTAGCGGGGGGAAGGATCACTGAAGCTTTCTTT
CDR3 protein: CASSLAGGRITEAFF

CDR3 length: 17
D gene: TRBD1
J gene: TRBJ2-2
V gene: TRBV4-1
clone size: NA
CDR3 DNA: TGCGCCAGCAGCCAAGTGGGGACAGGTAAGGACACCGGGGAGCTGTTTTTT
CDR3 protein: CASSQVGTGKDTGELFF

CDR3 length: 16
D gene: TRBD2
J gene: TRBJ2-3
V gene: TRBV6-8
clone size: few
CDR3 DNA: TGTGCCAGCAAGAATCAAGGTAGCGGGAGTGCAGATACGCAGTATTTT
CDR3 protein: CASKNQGSGSADTQYF

CDR3 length: 14
D gene: NA
J gene: TRBJ1-3
V gene: TRBV14
clone size: NA
CDR3 DNA: TGTGCCAGCAGCCAAGCAGTTCCTGGAAACACCATATATTTT
CDR3 protein: CASSQAVPGNTIYF

CDR3 length: 15
D gene: TRBD1
J gene: TRBJ2-1
V gene: TRBV3-1/TRBV3-2
clone size: once
CDR3 DNA: TGTGCCAGCAGCCAAGGACAGGGTACCTACAATGAGCAGTTCTTC
CDR3 protein: CASSQGQGTYNEQFF

CDR3 length: 15
D gene: NA
J gene: TRBJ1-6
V gene: TRBV5-4
clone size: NA
CDR3 DNA: TGTGCCAGCAGCGCGACAGGAAGAGTTTCCCCACCCCTCCACTTT
CDR3 protein: CASSATGRVSPPLHF

CDR3 length: 15
D gene: TRBD2
J gene: TRBJ2-3
V gene: TRBV6-2/TRBV6-3
clone size: NA
CDR3 DNA: TGTGCCAGCAGTCTGGGACTAGCGGTCACAGATACGCAGTATTTT
CDR3 protein: CASSLGLAVTDTQYF

CDR3 length: 12
D gene: NA
J gene: TRBJ1-4
V gene: TRBV29-1
clone size: NA
CDR3 DNA: TGCAGCGGGTGGCTCACAGATGAAAAACTGTTTTTT
CDR3 protein: CSGWLTDEKLFF

CDR3 length: 17
D gene: TRBD2
J gene: TRBJ2-1
V gene: TRBV27
clone size: NA
CDR3 DNA: TGTGCCAGCAGTCCCCCTCTTTCCGCGGGAGGGCCGAATGAGCAGTTCTTC
CDR3 protein: CASSPPLSAGGPNEQFF

CDR3 length: 16
D gene: TRBD1
J gene: TRBJ1-6
V gene: TRBV4-1
clone size: NA
CDR3 DNA: TGCGCCAGCAGCCAGTTTCGGGACAGCCGAATTTCACCCCTCCACTTT
CDR3 protein: CASSQFRDSRISPLHF

CDR3 length: 15
D gene: NA
J gene: TRBJ2-1
V gene: TRBV27
clone size: NA
CDR3 DNA: TGTGCCAGCAGTTTATCAATCGGGAGTCACAATGAGCAGTTCTTC
CDR3 protein: CASSLSIGSHNEQFF

CDR3 length: 14
D gene: NA
J gene: TRBJ2-2
V gene: TRBV10-3
clone size: few
CDR3 DNA: TGTGCCATCAGTTATAGCGGGAACACCGGGGAGCTGTTTTTT
CDR3 protein: CAISYSGNTGELFF

CDR3 length: 14
D gene: TRBD2
J gene: TRBJ2-1
V gene: TRBV20-1
clone size: NA
CDR3 DNA: TGCAGTGCTAGTTTAGCGGGGGACTACAATGAGCAGTTCTTC
CDR3 protein: CSASLAGDYNEQFF

CDR3 length: 14
D gene: TRBD2
J gene: TRBJ2-3
V gene: TRBV5-4
clone size: NA
CDR3 DNA: TGTGCCACCCAGACTAGCGAGGGCACAGATACGCAGTATTTT
CDR3 protein: CATQTSEGTDTQYF

CDR3 length: 16
D gene: TRBD2
J gene: TRBJ2-6
V gene: TRBV9
clone size: NA
CDR3 DNA: TGTGCCAGCACGGGGGGACGGGACTCTGGGGCCAACGTCCTGACTTTC
CDR3 protein: CASTGGRDSGANVLTF

CDR3 length: 15
D gene: NA
J gene: TRBJ1-4
V gene: TRBV5-1
clone size: NA
CDR3 DNA: TGCGCCAGCAGCTCCGGGGTATCTTTGAATGAAAAACTGTTTTTT
CDR3 protein: CASSSGVSLNEKLFF

CDR3 length: 16
D gene: TRBD2
J gene: TRBJ2-3
V gene: TRBV11-2
clone size: NA
CDR3 DNA: TGTGCCAGCAGCTTCTCAGCGGGAGGGAGGGTAGATACGCAGTATTTT
CDR3 protein: CASSFSAGGRVDTQYF

CDR3 length: 14
D gene: NA
J gene: TRBJ1-2
V gene: TRBV7-9
clone size: NA
CDR3 DNA: TGTGCCAGCAGCTTTAGGAGACTGAACTATGGCTACACCTTC
CDR3 protein: CASSFRRLNYGYTF

CDR3 length: 11
D gene: NA
J gene: TRBJ1-2
V gene: TRBV6-5
clone size: NA
CDR3 DNA: TGTGCCAGCAGGGCAGGGTTGGGCTACACCTTC
CDR3 protein: CASRAGLGYTF

CDR3 length: 17
D gene: NA
J gene: TRBJ2-5
V gene: TRBV9
clone size: NA
CDR3 DNA: TGTGCCAGCAGCGTATCGGGGATGGGTCCTACCTCGGAGACCCAGTACTTC
CDR3 protein: CASSVSGMGPTSETQYF

CDR3 length: 15
D gene: TRBD1
J gene: TRBJ1-3
V gene: TRBV19
clone size: NA
CDR3 DNA: TGTGCCAGTAGTCGGGCCAGGGGGCCTGGAAACACCATATATTTT
CDR3 protein: CASSRARGPGNTIYF

CDR3 length: 15
D gene: NA
J gene: TRBJ1-4
V gene: TRBV6-2/TRBV6-3
clone size: NA
CDR3 DNA: TGTGCCAGCAGCCCCCCGGGCTCCGGCGGGGAAAAACTGTTTTTT
CDR3 protein: CASSPPGSGGEKLFF

CDR3 length: 14
D gene: NA
J gene: TRBJ2-2
V gene: TRBV18
clone size: NA
CDR3 DNA: TGTGCCAGCTCAACTACGGTCATGGCCGGGGAGCTGTTTTTT
CDR3 protein: CASSTTVMAGELFF

CDR3 length: 17
D gene: TRBD1
J gene: TRBJ2-5
V gene: TRBV7-9
clone size: NA
CDR3 DNA: TGTGCCAGCAGCACCAGCTTCAGGGACAGGGGGTTTGAGACCCAGTACTTC
CDR3 protein: CASSTSFRDRGFETQYF

CDR3 length: 17
D gene: NA
J gene: TRBJ2-1
V gene: TRBV5-5
clone size: NA
CDR3 DNA: TGTGCCAGCAGCTTAGGTGCCAGCGCGGGTTCCTACAATGAGCAGTTCTTC
CDR3 protein: CASSLGASAGSYNEQFF

CDR3 length: 20
D gene: TRBD2
J gene: TRBJ2-2
V gene: TRBV5-1
clone size: NA
CDR3 DNA: TGCGCCAGCCGCTCTGGGGCAGGGACTAGCTCAACCGCGAACACCGGGGAGCTGTTTTTT
CDR3 protein: CASRSGAGTSSTANTGELFF

CDR3 length: 16
D gene: NA
J gene: TRBJ1-3
V gene: TRBV7-9
clone size: NA
CDR3 DNA: TGTGCCAGCAGCTTGACAGGTCTTAAATCTGGAAACACCATATATTTT
CDR3 protein: CASSLTGLKSGNTIYF

CDR3 length: 15
D gene: NA
J gene: TRBJ1-2
V gene: TRBV19
clone size: NA
CDR3 DNA: TGTGCCAGTAGGATGGGGCAGGATAGGTATGATGGCTACACCTTC
CDR3 protein: CASRMGQDRYDGYTF

CDR3 length: 13
D gene: NA
J gene: TRBJ1-2
V gene: TRBV12-5
clone size: NA
CDR3 DNA: TGTGCTAGTGGTTTGTCCGGTTACAGTGGCTACACCTTC
CDR3 protein: CASGLSGYSGYTF

CDR3 length: 18
D gene: NA
J gene: TRBJ2-3
V gene: TRBV5-6
clone size: NA
CDR3 DNA: TGTGCCAGCAGCACAACTCAATTTGGGACTGGGGGCACAGATACGCAGTATTTT
CDR3 protein: CASSTTQFGTGGTDTQYF

CDR3 length: 16
D gene: TRBD2
J gene: TRBJ2-3
V gene: TRBV7-2
clone size: NA
CDR3 DNA: TGTGCCAGCAGCCTACTAGCGGGAGGCCCCCCAGATACGCAGTATTTT
CDR3 protein: CASSLLAGGPPDTQYF

CDR3 length: 14
D gene: NA
J gene: TRBJ1-5
V gene: TRBV5-6
clone size: NA
CDR3 DNA: TGTGCCAGCAGCTTGGTTGGCTCAGGTCAGCCCCAGCATTTT
CDR3 protein: CASSLVGSGQPQHF

CDR3 length: 11
D gene: NA
J gene: TRBJ1-6
V gene: TRBV19
clone size: NA
CDR3 DNA: TGTGCAGCGGCAACAGACTCACCCCTCCACTTT
CDR3 protein: CAAATDSPLHF

CDR3 length: 15
D gene: TRBD1
J gene: TRBJ1-1
V gene: TRBV6-5
clone size: NA
CDR3 DNA: TGTGCCAGCAGTTATTCTGACAGGGGGCTCTCTGAAGCTTTCTTT
CDR3 protein: CASSYSDRGLSEAFF

CDR3 length: 14
D gene: TRBD1
J gene: TRBJ1-1
V gene: TRBV3-1/TRBV3-2
clone size: few
CDR3 DNA: TGTGCCAGCAGCCTCCACCAGGGGGCGGCGGAAGCTTTCTTT
CDR3 protein: CASSLHQGAAEAFF

CDR3 length: 15
D gene: TRBD2
J gene: TRBJ2-1
V gene: TRBV3-1/TRBV3-2
clone size: NA
CDR3 DNA: TGTGCCAGCAGCCTCTTAGCGGGAGTTCCCAATGAGCAGTTCTTC
CDR3 protein: CASSLLAGVPNEQFF

CDR3 length: 15
D gene: TRBD1
J gene: TRBJ1-6
V gene: TRBV5-5
clone size: NA
CDR3 DNA: TGTGCCAGCAGCGGGACAGGGGCGTGGAATTCACCCCTCCACTTT
CDR3 protein: CASSGTGAWNSPLHF

CDR3 length: 16
D gene: NA
J gene: TRBJ2-3
V gene: TRBV6-1
clone size: NA
CDR3 DNA: TGTGCCAGCAGTGTCGGCGGTTCCACCCTCACAGATACGCAGTATTTT
CDR3 protein: CASSVGGSTLTDTQYF

CDR3 length: 17
D gene: NA
J gene: TRBJ2-1
V gene: TRBV7-2
clone size: NA
CDR3 DNA: TGTGCCAGCAGCTTACGCCCCACGCCTAGCGTTTACAATGAGCAGTTCTTC
CDR3 protein: CASSLRPTPSVYNEQFF

CDR3 length: 15
D gene: NA
J gene: TRBJ2-1
V gene: TRBV6-2/TRBV6-3
clone size: NA
CDR3 DNA: TGTGCCAGCAGCACACAGGGACCCCTCTACAATGAGCAGTTCTTC
CDR3 protein: CASSTQGPLYNEQFF

CDR3 length: 17
D gene: TRBD2
J gene: TRBJ2-3
V gene: TRBV7-2
clone size: NA
CDR3 DNA: TGTGCCAGCAGCCCATCTCTAGCGGGGGCTAGCACAGATACGCAGTATTTT
CDR3 protein: CASSPSLAGASTDTQYF

CDR3 length: 14
D gene: TRBD2
J gene: TRBJ2-3
V gene: TRBV9
clone size: once
CDR3 DNA: TGTGCCAGCGCACAAGCGGGAGTTGAAGATACGCAGTATTTT
CDR3 protein: CASAQAGVEDTQYF

CDR3 length: 15
D gene: NA
J gene: TRBJ1-5
V gene: TRBV7-8
clone size: NA
CDR3 DNA: TGTGCCAGCAGCTTAGGACAGGCAGGCAATCAGCCCCAGCATTTT
CDR3 protein: CASSLGQAGNQPQHF

CDR3 length: 15
D gene: NA
J gene: TRBJ1-2
V gene: TRBV20-1
clone size: NA
CDR3 DNA: TGCAGTGCCAGTGGGGTCGCGGACTCCAACTATGGCTACACCTTC
CDR3 protein: CSASGVADSNYGYTF

CDR3 length: 17
D gene: NA
J gene: TRBJ1-5
V gene: TRBV27
clone size: NA
CDR3 DNA: TGTGCCAGCAGTTTCGGGCGGGGGCAGAATAGCAATCAGCCCCAGCATTTT
CDR3 protein: CASSFGRGQNSNQPQHF

CDR3 length: 15
D gene: TRBD1
J gene: TRBJ1-6
V gene: TRBV19
clone size: once
CDR3 DNA: TGTGCCAGTAGTATTCGGCCAGGGGGGTATTCACCCCTCCACTTT
CDR3 protein: CASSIRPGGYSPLHF

CDR3 length: 17
D gene: NA
J gene: TRBJ1-3
V gene: TRBV4-1
clone size: NA
CDR3 DNA: TGCGCCAGCAGCCAAGATCCGAGGCAGACCTCTGGAAACACCATATATTTT
CDR3 protein: CASSQDPRQTSGNTIYF

CDR3 length: 16
D gene: TRBD1
J gene: TRBJ1-5
V gene: TRBV23-1
clone size: NA
CDR3 DNA: TGCGCCAGCAGTCTTTTGGACAGGGAGCGCAATCAGCCCCAGCATTTT
CDR3 protein: CASSLLDRERNQPQHF

CDR3 length: 14
D gene: TRBD1
J gene: TRBJ1-1
V gene: TRBV3-1/TRBV3-2
clone size: NA
CDR3 DNA: TGTGCCAGCAGCCAATCTGACAGGGGCTCTGAAGCTTTCTTT
CDR3 protein: CASSQSDRGSEAFF